This T cell receptor beta chain is drawn from a study of cytotoxic CD8 clonotypes in ibrutinib-treated CLL. Study-level information: Mean per-sample yields comprised roughly 260,000 productive templates and 94,082 productive rearrangements. Regarding the study as a whole: Baseline clonality was higher than in age-matched healthy donors and moved in step with circulating CD8+ T-cell counts. Patients with sustained remission and those progressing were sampled at differing times. Ibrutinib response saw clonality rise, and progression saw it return toward baseline.

The assay was immunoSEQ multiplex PCR, and TCRdb's table has in-frame clones only and misses some. The sample holds tens of thousands of clones, 56% seen once. As for this clone: The antigen is undetermined.

The CDR3 runs to 14 residues. Germline V gives CDR1 SGHRS, CDR2 YFSETQ. V was cut by 2 bases and J by 5 bases, with 12 bases left in between. The V call is TRBV5-1, the J call TRBJ2-3; tentative D call: TRBD1 (6 bases). The sequence was obtained from a human donor with chronic lymphocytic leukemia. This sample comprised PBMCs, obtained after 24 months of ibrutinib treatment. The chain's CDR3 is CASSLGGIEDTQYF. The CDR3, as DNA: TGCGCCAGCAGCTTAGGGGGTATTGAAGATACGCAGTATTTT.